These T cell receptor beta chains were read from a single sample in a study of early T cells in non-severe SARS-CoV-2 infection. TCRdb reanalysed the 5' RACE reads using MiXCR and keeps one entry per CDR3 protein. The sample has about 63,000 distinct CDR3 sequences, roughly 13% seen once. The specimen was whole blood. These receptors were collected from an adult who was a healthcare worker with PCR-confirmed SARS-CoV-2 infection or an uninfected control (not recorded which). The CDR3 runs from the conserved cysteine through the conserved F or W. A row's size may be missing; if present it is once, few, many or a size class.

v_gene | abundance | len | CDR3aa
TRBV29-1 | few | 13 | CSETGLLQETQYF
TRBV5-4 | few | 16 | CASSLAGGTLSYEQYF
TRBV15 | many | 15 | CATSRVKGENQPQHF
TRBV15 | few | 15 | CATSGHRALNTEAFF
TRBV7-2 | many | 16 | CASSWPETGAAYGYTF
TRBV7-9 | many | 16 | CASSPRRTLGNTEAFF
TRBV6-2/TRBV6-3 | many | 12 | CASSLSPHEQYF
TRBV6-5 | many | 16 | CASSRRTGGYQETQYF
TRBV5-1 | many | 12 | CASRAGNYGYTF
TRBV27 | . | 14 | CASSLRHPNTEAFF
TRBV7-2 | . | 15 | CASSLVGTSTDTQYF
TRBV9 | many | 21 | CASSERRKPDQAKVAKNIQYF
TRBV25-1 | . | 14 | CASSEFKGPDGYTF
TRBV7-2 | . | 16 | CASSPGQASGANVLTF
TRBV6-6 | . | 13 | CASSYVNHPEQFF
TRBV29-1 | . | 11 | CSVPGNGEQFF
TRBV11-2 | many | 13 | CASSLALDNEQFF
TRBV29-1 | . | 12 | CSEDRGSDTQYF
TRBV20-1 | many | 17 | CSARDPASGERADEQFF
TRBV6-4 | few | 15 | CASSPGTGISTEAFF
TRBV5-6 | many | 13 | CASSLGQGNTIYF
TRBV6-6 | few | 13 | CASRPGMGYGYTF
TRBV30 | many | 14 | CAWSPNQPGLEAFF
TRBV6-4 | many | 16 | CASSILAGGPYNEQFF
TRBV19 | many | 16 | CASIFRLVRGQETQYF
TRBV15 | many | 16 | CATRNPSAGVLETQYF
TRBV6-2/TRBV6-3 | . | 14 | CASSPRPDRAEQYF
TRBV11-3 | many | 14 | CASSPGQGVGAQYF
TRBV18 | many | 15 | CASSPDSATNEKLFF
TRBV3-1 | many | 13 | CASSQDGPYEQYF
TRBV14 | many | 13 | CASSLEQHTEAFF
TRBV5-1 | many | 15 | CASSTGLAVNNEQFF
TRBV14 | . | 16 | CASSYLAGGSYNEQFF
TRBV5-6 | few | 15 | CASSGLRRRAYEQYF
TRBV10-3 | . | 14 | CAISERDSHTEAFF
TRBV12-3/TRBV12-4 | . | 14 | CASSPRGGNYGYTF
TRBV4-1 | many | 15 | CASSQDRPGYNEQFF
TRBV27 | many | 13 | CASSQDKQETQYF
TRBV4-1 | many | 17 | CASSQGPQRGPTDTQYF
TRBV11-3 | . | 13 | CASSFRSGHEQYF